The 3 T cell receptor beta chains given below trace back to one sample, sequenced in a study of OX40 agonist ivuxolimab in advanced cancers. Assay: immunoSEQ multiplex PCR; the TCRdb copy retains only in-frame clones and omits some. Here the sample spans some 33,000 clones, about nine tenths being singletons. Sequencing was performed on CD4+ or CD8+ T cells sorted from blood, taken in a trial of the OX40 agonist ivuxolimab. All receptors come from an adult with an advanced solid tumor such as melanoma, head and neck, liver or kidney cancer.

This clone was recorded a few times. The chain combines TRBV5-5 with TRBJ1-5; D gene ambiguous. CDR3 size: 14 residues. The V gene lost 2 bases and the J gene lost 0 bases, with 6 bases spanning the gap. CDR1 is SGHKS, CDR2 YYEKEE, per germline (reference sequence). Here the CDR3 DNA reads TGTGCCAGCAGCTTTTTTGATAGCAATCAGCCCCAGCATTTT. Translating it yields CASSFFDSNQPQHF. The full variable domain, its missing parts supplied by reference TRBV5-5 and TRBJ1-5, is DAGVTQSPTHLIKTRGQQVTLRCSPISGHKSVSWYQQVLGQGPQFIFQYYEKEERGRGNFPDRFSARQFPNYSSELNVNALLLGDSALYLCASSFFDSNQPQHFGDGTRLSIL.

The chain couples TRBV28 to TRBJ2-7, with TRBD2 matching over 9 bases. From germline, CDR1 is MDHEN and CDR2 SYDVKM. The J segment lost 0 bases and the V segment lost 7 bases, leaving 10 bases of the junction unmatched. The CDR3 covers 16 residues. In DNA form, the CDR3 reads TGTGCCAGCAAGGGGTCCAGCGGGAGGCCCTCCTACGAGCAGTACTTC. Its protein is CASKGSSGRPSYEQYF.

V gene TRBV27 combines with J gene TRBJ2-1; weak D call: TRBD1 (6 bases). V lost 3 bases, J lost 4 bases, and 13 bases lay in between. In germline, CDR1 is MNHEY, CDR2 SMNVEV (reference sequence). The CDR3 spans 15 residues. CDR3 sequence reads: CASSFHGTLYNEQFF. As DNA, the CDR3 is TGTGCCAGCAGTTTCCACGGGACATTATACAATGAGCAGTTCTTC.